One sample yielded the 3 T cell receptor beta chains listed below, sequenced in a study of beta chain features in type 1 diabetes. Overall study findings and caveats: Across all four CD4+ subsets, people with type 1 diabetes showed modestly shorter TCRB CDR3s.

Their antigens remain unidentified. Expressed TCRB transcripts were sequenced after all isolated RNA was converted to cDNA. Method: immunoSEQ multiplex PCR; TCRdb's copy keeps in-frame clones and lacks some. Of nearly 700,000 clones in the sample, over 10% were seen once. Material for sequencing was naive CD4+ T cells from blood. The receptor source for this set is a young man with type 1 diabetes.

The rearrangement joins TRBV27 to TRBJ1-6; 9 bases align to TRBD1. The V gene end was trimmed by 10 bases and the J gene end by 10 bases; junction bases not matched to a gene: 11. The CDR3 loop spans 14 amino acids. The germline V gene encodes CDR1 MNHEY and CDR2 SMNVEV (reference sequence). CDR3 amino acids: CATASGTGRSPLHF. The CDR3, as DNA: TGTGCCACCGCATCCGGGACAGGGCGGTCACCCCTCCACTTT.

CDR3 sequence (DNA): TGTGCCAGCAGTTTAGGACAGCTGAGCGGTGAGCAGTTCTTC. Protein: CASSLGQLSGEQFF. This chain connects TRBV27 to TRBJ2-1; tentative D call: TRBD1 (6 bases). Trimming shortened V by 2 bases and J by 9 bases, and 14 bases separated the two germline ends. CDR1 and CDR2 from the germline V gene are MNHEY and SMNVEV (reference sequence). This CDR3 region has 14 residues.

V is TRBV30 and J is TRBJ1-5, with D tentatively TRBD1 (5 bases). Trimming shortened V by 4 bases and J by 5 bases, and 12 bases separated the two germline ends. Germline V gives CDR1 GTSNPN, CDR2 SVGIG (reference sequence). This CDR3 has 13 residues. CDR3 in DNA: TGTGCCTGGAATAGCCAGGGAGATCAGCCCCAGCATTTT. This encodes CAWNSQGDQPQHF.